The clone carrying this T cell receptor (beta chain) was seen only once. Assay used: immunoSEQ multiplex PCR; TCRdb lists only in-frame clones, some missing. The sample holds about 43,000 clones, about 95% seen once. The germline V gene encodes CDR1 SGHRS and CDR2 YFSETQ. The CDR3 runs 14 residues. The V gene end was trimmed by 4 bases and the J gene end by 4 bases; junction bases not matched to a gene: 5. The data were taken from a study of preoperative IRX-2 immunotherapy in early breast cancer. The treatment denotes: preoperative locoregional IRX-2 cytokine immunotherapy. Sequencing used tumor tissue, obtained after IRX-2 immunotherapy. The rearrangement links TRBV5-1 to TRBJ2-7, with 10 bases matching TRBD1. This clonotype was sampled from a human donor with breast cancer. The CDR3 DNA follows: TGCGCCAGCAGCATGCCGGGACAGGGGTACGAGCAGTACTTC. Translating it yields CASSMPGQGYEQYF.